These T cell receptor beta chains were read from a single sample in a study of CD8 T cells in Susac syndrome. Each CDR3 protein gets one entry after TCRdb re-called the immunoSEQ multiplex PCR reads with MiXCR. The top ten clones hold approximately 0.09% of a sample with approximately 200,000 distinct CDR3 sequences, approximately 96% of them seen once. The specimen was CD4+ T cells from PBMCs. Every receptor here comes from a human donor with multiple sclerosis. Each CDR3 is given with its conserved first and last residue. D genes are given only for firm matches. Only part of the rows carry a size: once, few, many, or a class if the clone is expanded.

CDR3: CATSVGGYGYTF; DNA: TGTGCCACCAGTGTGGGCGGCTATGGCTACACCTTC; D: .; size: .; length: 12; V: TRBV24-1; J: TRBJ1-2
CDR3: CASSFIKGIEQYF; DNA: TGCGCCAGCAGCTTTATTAAGGGAATTGAGCAGTACTTC; D: .; size: .; length: 13; V: TRBV5-1; J: TRBJ2-7
CDR3: CSVVGGRQGRLYGYTF; DNA: TGCAGCGTTGTTGGCGGTAGACAGGGAAGGCTTTATGGCTACACCTTC; D: TRBD1; size: once; length: 16; V: TRBV29-1; J: TRBJ1-2
CDR3: CAWSVGPAGGYGYTF; DNA: TGTGCCTGGAGTGTCGGCCCGGCAGGTGGCTATGGCTACACCTTC; D: .; size: once; length: 15; V: TRBV30; J: TRBJ1-2
CDR3: CASSHGQSTDTQYF; DNA: TGTGCCAGCAGCCACGGACAGTCCACAGATACGCAGTATTTT; D: .; size: .; length: 14; V: TRBV4-2; J: TRBJ2-3
CDR3: CASSLASSFYGYTF; DNA: TGTGCCAGCAGCTTAGCTTCCTCTTTCTATGGCTACACCTTC; D: .; size: .; length: 14; V: TRBV7-9; J: TRBJ1-2
CDR3: CASSLLGLDYNEQFF; DNA: TGTGCCAGCAGTTTGTTGGGGCTCGACTACAATGAGCAGTTCTTC; D: .; size: .; length: 15; V: TRBV27; J: TRBJ2-1
CDR3: CASSLILGTDTQYF; DNA: TGTGCCAGCAGCTTGATACTGGGCACAGATACGCAGTATTTT; D: .; size: once; length: 14; V: TRBV5-6; J: TRBJ2-3
CDR3: CATSRDRRRPGMGNSPLHF; DNA: TGTGCCACCAGCAGAGATAGGAGGCGGCCGGGTATGGGGAATTCACCCCTCCACTTT; D: .; size: .; length: 19; V: TRBV15; J: TRBJ1-6
CDR3: CAISPGADGYTF; DNA: TGTGCCATCAGTCCGGGGGCCGATGGCTACACCTTC; D: .; size: .; length: 12; V: TRBV10-3; J: TRBJ1-2
CDR3: CSASSNTGELFF; DNA: TGCAGCGCCTCCTCGAACACCGGGGAGCTGTTTTTT; D: .; size: .; length: 12; V: TRBV29-1; J: TRBJ2-2
CDR3: CASSQYSNQPQHF; DNA: TGTGCCAGCAGCCAGTATAGCAATCAGCCCCAGCATTTT; D: .; size: .; length: 13; V: TRBV3-1; J: TRBJ1-5
CDR3: CSARVLRNWEQFF; DNA: TGCAGTGCTAGAGTGTTGCGGAATTGGGAGCAGTTCTTC; D: .; size: .; length: 13; V: TRBV20-1; J: TRBJ2-1
CDR3: CASSNRGRGGELFF; DNA: TGTGCCAGTAGTAACAGGGGGCGCGGCGGGGAGCTGTTTTTT; D: TRBD1; size: .; length: 14; V: TRBV19; J: TRBJ2-2
CDR3: CASSMAWAGGDEQYF; DNA: TGTGCCAGCAGCATGGCTTGGGCGGGGGGAGACGAGCAGTACTTC; D: TRBD2; size: .; length: 15; V: TRBV7-9; J: TRBJ2-7
CDR3: CASSQEGCRQAQSSPQHF; DNA: TGCGCCAGCAGTCAAGAAGGGTGCCGACAGGCACAGTCTTCGCCCCAGCATTTT; D: .; size: .; length: 18; V: TRBV23-1; J: TRBJ1-5
CDR3: CASRGTGGNTIYF; DNA: TGTGCCAGCAGGGGGACAGGGGGAAACACCATATATTTT; D: TRBD1; size: .; length: 13; V: TRBV27; J: TRBJ1-3
CDR3: CASSTWRELSSETQYF; DNA: TGTGCCAGCAGTACGTGGCGGGAGCTCTCCTCAGAGACCCAGTACTTC; D: TRBD2; size: .; length: 16; V: TRBV7-8; J: TRBJ2-5
CDR3: CAWRGPYNSPLHF; DNA: TGTGCCTGGAGGGGCCCCTATAATTCACCCCTCCACTTT; D: .; size: .; length: 13; V: TRBV30; J: TRBJ1-6
CDR3: CATKWSSETQYF; DNA: TGTGCCACGAAGTGGAGTTCAGAGACCCAGTACTTC; D: .; size: .; length: 12; V: TRBV30; J: TRBJ2-5
CDR3: CASSPYGYIQYF; DNA: TGTGCCAGCAGCCCCTACGGCTACATTCAGTACTTC; D: .; size: .; length: 12; V: TRBV7-2; J: TRBJ2-4
CDR3: CASSSAGAPNTEAFF; DNA: TGCGCCAGCAGCTCGGCCGGGGCGCCGAACACTGAAGCTTTCTTT; D: .; size: once; length: 15; V: TRBV5-1; J: TRBJ1-1
CDR3: CSATGGNYGYTF; DNA: TGCAGTGCTACAGGGGGCAACTATGGCTACACCTTC; D: TRBD1; size: .; length: 12; V: TRBV20-1; J: TRBJ1-2
CDR3: CSARVGTGGRYEQYF; DNA: TGCAGTGCTAGAGTTGGGACAGGGGGACGTTACGAGCAGTACTTC; D: TRBD1; size: .; length: 15; V: TRBV20-1; J: TRBJ2-7
CDR3: CASSLTSGRSTDTQYF; DNA: TGTGCCAGCAGCTTGACTAGCGGACGAAGCACAGATACGCAGTATTTT; D: TRBD2; size: .; length: 16; V: TRBV7-9; J: TRBJ2-3
CDR3: CSARMRGNGICF; DNA: TGCAGTGCTAGGATGAGGGGGAATGGGATCTGCTTC; D: .; size: .; length: 12; V: TRBV20-1; J: TRBJ2-7
CDR3: CSAIEVAEAGYTF; DNA: TGCAGTGCTATCGAGGTGGCGGAAGCTGGCTACACCTTC; D: .; size: once; length: 13; V: TRBV20-1; J: TRBJ1-2
CDR3: CASSPLTGRTDTQYF; DNA: TGTGCCAGCAGCCCGCTCACGGGACGAACAGATACGCAGTATTTT; D: .; size: .; length: 15; V: TRBV5-4; J: TRBJ2-3
CDR3: CASSQPGPKETQYF; DNA: TGCGCCAGCAGTCAACCGGGGCCCAAAGAGACCCAGTACTTC; D: .; size: .; length: 14; V: TRBV23-1; J: TRBJ2-5
CDR3: CASSVEVSGGPSSYNEQFF; DNA: TGTGCCAGCAGCGTAGAAGTGAGCGGGGGCCCAAGCTCCTACAATGAGCAGTTCTTC; D: TRBD2; size: once; length: 19; V: TRBV9; J: TRBJ2-1
CDR3: CASSLDWGATNYGYTF; DNA: TGCGCCAGCAGCTTGGACTGGGGTGCAACTAACTATGGCTACACCTTC; D: .; size: .; length: 16; V: TRBV5-1; J: TRBJ1-2
CDR3: CASSTRQILRAGGTGELFF; DNA: TGTGCCAGCAGCACCCGACAGATACTACGGGCCGGTGGCACCGGGGAGCTGTTTTTT; D: .; size: .; length: 19; V: TRBV7-9; J: TRBJ2-2
CDR3: CASKNADQQFF; DNA: TGTGCCAGTAAAAATGCGGATCAGCAGTTCTTC; D: .; size: .; length: 11; V: TRBV19; J: TRBJ2-1
CDR3: CAWSATVNQPQHF; DNA: TGTGCCTGGAGTGCTACGGTCAATCAGCCCCAGCATTTT; D: .; size: .; length: 13; V: TRBV30; J: TRBJ1-5
CDR3: CASSLSRERGEQYF; DNA: TGCGCCAGCAGCTTGTCGCGGGAGAGAGGTGAGCAGTATTTC; D: TRBD2; size: once; length: 14; V: TRBV5-1; J: TRBJ2-7
CDR3: CASSPQTVRGQPQHF; DNA: TGTGCCAGCAGCCCTCAGACAGTGAGAGGTCAGCCCCAGCATTTT; D: .; size: .; length: 15; V: TRBV7-8; J: TRBJ1-5
CDR3: CSALPGAGARDTQYF; DNA: TGCAGTGCCCTACCGGGAGCGGGGGCCCGGGATACGCAGTATTTT; D: TRBD2; size: .; length: 15; V: TRBV20-1; J: TRBJ2-3
CDR3: CASSWYLEQYF; DNA: TGTGCCAGCAGTTGGTACCTGGAGCAGTACTTC; D: .; size: .; length: 11; V: TRBV12-3/TRBV12-4; J: TRBJ2-7
CDR3: CASSTTGDYEQYF; DNA: TGTGCCAGCAGCACCACAGGGGACTACGAGCAGTACTTC; D: TRBD1; size: .; length: 13; V: TRBV9; J: TRBJ2-7
CDR3: CSATWTSGLQETQYF; DNA: TGCAGCGCCACATGGACTAGCGGCCTACAAGAGACCCAGTACTTC; D: TRBD2; size: .; length: 15; V: TRBV29-1; J: TRBJ2-5
CDR3: CASSPGGRDTQYF; DNA: TGTGCCAGCAGCCCAGGAGGTCGAGATACGCAGTATTTT; D: .; size: .; length: 13; V: TRBV3-1; J: TRBJ2-3
CDR3: CAGIFPLRAQYF; DNA: TGTGCCGGAATCTTCCCACTCCGAGCGCAGTATTTT; D: .; size: once; length: 12; V: TRBV30; J: TRBJ2-3
CDR3: CASSRRQGGEKLFF; DNA: TGTGCCAGCAGCCGCAGACAGGGAGGGGAAAAACTGTTTTTT; D: TRBD1; size: .; length: 14; V: TRBV3-1; J: TRBJ1-4